The 24 T cell receptor beta chains reported below all come from one sample, sequenced in a study of blood T cells in healthy people across ages. For the second PCR, which ran for about 7 to 11 cycles, a sample-barcoded 5' primer and a J-beta primer mix were used. TCRdb re-called the 5' RACE reads with MiXCR, one entry per CDR3 protein. The sample lists 1.5 million to 1.8 million distinct CDR3 sequences; 42% were seen once. Sequencing was performed on blood. The source of these receptors is a woman aged 18-35 years in good health.

This rearrangement joins TRBV6-2 or TRBV6-3 to TRBJ2-7; D call uncertain. V lost 0 bases and J 3 bases, leaving 9 bases between the germline ends. CDR3 length: 14 residues. CDR1 and CDR2 from the germline V gene are MNHEY and SVGEGT. The DNA for the CDR3 is TGTGCCAGCAGTTACTCGCGTATGGGCTACGAGCAGTACTTC. Translated: CASSYSRMGYEQYF.

This clonotype appeared a few times. This chain links TRBV5-1 with TRBJ2-3; no definite D call. This CDR3 has 16 amino acids. V was pared by 2 bases and J by 3 bases, with 16 bases between. Germline-derived CDR1 and CDR2 are SGHRS and YFSETQ. CDR3 region: CASSLLPGSGTDTQYF. The DNA for the CDR3 is TGCGCCAGCAGCTTATTACCGGGTTCAGGAACAGATACGCAGTATTTT.

The chain is built from TRBV30 and TRBJ1-2; possibly TRBD1 for D (6 bases). The germline V gene encodes CDR1 GTSNPN and CDR2 SVGIG (reference sequence). V shed 0 bases and J shed 6 bases, with 14 bases lying between them. The CDR3 is made up of 14 amino acids. The CDR3 loop is CAWSVNRVRHGYTF. The DNA of the CDR3 is TGTGCCTGGAGTGTAAACAGGGTTCGGCATGGCTACACCTTC.

The chain joins TRBV5-1 to TRBJ2-3; 9 bases agree with TRBD1. The trim removed 3 bases at V and 5 bases at J, leaving 4 bases unmatched. CDR1 and CDR2 from the germline V gene are SGHRS and YFSETQ. This CDR3 is built from 14 residues. The chain's CDR3 is CASSSQGAGDTQYF. As DNA, the CDR3 is TGCGCCAGCAGCTCACAGGGGGCAGGAGATACGCAGTATTTT. The complete variable domain, with remaining parts taken from reference TRBV5-1 and TRBJ2-3, reads KAGVTQTPRYLIKTRGQQVTLSCSPISGHRSVSWYQQTPGQGLQFLFEYFSETQRNKGNFPGRFSGRQFSNSRSEMNVSTLELGDSALYLCASSSQGAGDTQYFGPGTRLTVL.

The chain is built from TRBV7-2 and TRBJ1-2; 9 nucleotides agree with TRBD1. Germline assignment: CDR1 SGHTA and CDR2 FQGNSA. The CDR3 consists of 16 residues. V shed 1 base, J shed 1 base, and the junction held 4 bases outside the gene matches. The CDR3 reads CASSLVGGQGNYGYTF. For the CDR3, the DNA is TGTGCCAGCAGCTTAGTTGGGGGACAGGGTAACTATGGCTACACCTTC.

This clonotype was seen only a few times. This chain joins TRBV12-3 or TRBV12-4 and TRBJ1-4; D is uncertain. The CDR3 covers 14 residues. V was cut by 3 bases and J by 6 bases, with 11 bases left in between. The chain's CDR3 is CASSFTAAYEKLFF. CDR3 coding DNA: TGTGCCAGCAGTTTTACAGCAGCTTATGAAAAACTGTTTTTT.

V is TRBV20-1 and J is TRBJ2-5; D assignment may be TRBD1 or TRBD2 (6 bases each). This CDR3 spans 13 amino acids. CDR1 DFQATT and CDR2 SNEGSKA come from the germline V gene (reference sequence). Trimming took off 2 bases at V and 7 bases at J, with 14 bases between the two ends. The CDR3 loop is CSARLARGATQYF. CDR3 coding DNA: TGCAGTGCTAGACTAGCTAGGGGGGCGACCCAGTACTTC.

This clonotype has a handful of counts. The chain recombines TRBV4-2 with TRBJ1-2; 12 bases map to TRBD1. Germline V lookup: CDR1 LGHNA, CDR2 YNFKEQ. The CDR3 totals 18 residues. Trimming cost V 1 base and J 3 bases; bases outside gene matches: 9. The CDR3 DNA reads TGTGCCAGCAGCCAAGGCAGAGGGACAGGGGGCTTAGACTATGGCTACACCTTC. It translates to CASSQGRGTGGLDYGYTF.

The rearrangement uses TRBV7-9 and TRBJ1-6; TRBD1 matches 9 bases. The CDR3 is made up of 15 amino acids. Trimming at V came to 5 bases and at J to 13 bases, leaving 12 bases not matched to a gene. In germline, CDR1 is SEHNR, CDR2 FQNEAQ (reference sequence). The chain's CDR3 is CASSSLGQGISPLHF. CDR3 nucleotides: TGTGCCAGCAGCAGCTTGGGACAGGGAATATCCCCCCTCCACTTT.

This clonotype showed up just a few times. This chain joins TRBV3-1 and TRBJ1-1, with D uncertain. The CDR3 totals 15 residues. The germline CDR1 and CDR2 sequences are LGHDT and YNNKEL (reference sequence). Trimming pared 4 bases from V and 2 bases from J, leaving 14 bases between. CDR3 protein: CASSPWPERNTEAFF. The CDR3 DNA reads as TGTGCCAGCAGCCCCTGGCCTGAAAGAAACACTGAAGCTTTCTTT.

This clonotype has ten or more counts. The chain couples TRBV12-3 or TRBV12-4 to TRBJ2-7; perhaps TRBD2 as D (5 bases). The CDR3 consists of 11 residues. For the CDR3, the DNA is TGTGCTTCTAAACTAGGGTACGAGCAGTACTTC. This sequence encodes CASKLGYEQYF.

This clonotype was seen more than once but under ten times. The chain employs TRBV3-1 and TRBJ2-3, with D possibly TRBD2 on 5 matching bases. Germline CDR1 and CDR2: LGHDT and YNNKEL (reference sequence). Trimming removed 5 bases from V and 2 bases from J, with 14 bases in between. The CDR3 spans 15 residues. The DNA of the CDR3 is TGTGCCAGCAGCTCCGGACTCCTCTTCACAGATACGCAGTATTTT. Its translation: CASSSGLLFTDTQYF.

This chain uses TRBV25-1 with TRBJ1-1, with 7 positions matching TRBD1. V trimming: 4 bases; J trimming: 4 bases; junction bases outside the gene matches: 6. The CDR3 has 14 amino acids. CDR1 is MGHDK, CDR2 SYGVNS, per germline. DNA of the CDR3: TGTGCCAGCAGTGGACAGGGCGTTGCCACTGAAGCTTTCTTT. This codes for CASSGQGVATEAFF.

The genes are TRBV4-2 and TRBJ1-6, with TRBD1 matching over 7 bases. In germline, CDR1 is LGHNA, CDR2 YNFKEQ. Losses at the gene ends were 0 bases for V and 9 bases for J; bases not matched to a gene: 2. CDR3 length equals 14 residues. The CDR3 nucleotides are TGTGCCAGCAGCCAAGACGGACAGGCTTCACCCCTCCACTTT. It translates to CASSQDGQASPLHF.

The V and J genes are TRBV15 and TRBJ2-1; 9 bases are shared with TRBD2. Germline trimming cut 5 bases from V and 2 bases from J; bases unmatched to any gene: 4. Looked up from germline, CDR1 is LNHNV and CDR2 is YYDKDF (reference sequence). This CDR3 has 15 amino acids. Here the CDR3 DNA reads TGTGCCACCAGCGGCCTAGCGGGGACCTACAATGAGCAGTTCTTC. Amino acid sequence: CATSGLAGTYNEQFF. Combining the CDR3 with reference TRBV15 and TRBJ2-1 gives the whole variable domain DAMVIQNPRYQVTQFGKPVTLSCSQTLNHNVMYWYQQKSSQAPKLLFHYYDKDFNNEADTPDNFQSRRPNTSFCFLDIRSPGLGDTAMYLCATSGLAGTYNEQFFGPGTRLTVL.

This clonotype appeared a few times. The chain is built from TRBV29-1 and TRBJ2-4; 8 nucleotides match TRBD1. V shed 6 bases, J shed 7 bases, and the junction held 8 bases outside the gene matches. Germline V gene lookup returns CDR1 SQVTM and CDR2 ANQGSEA. This CDR3 comprises 13 residues. The CDR3 region is CSVPGTGSNIQYF. The CDR3 coding sequence is TGCAGCGTCCCCGGGACAGGTTCTAACATTCAGTACTTC.

This chain joins TRBV3-1 and TRBJ2-3; a possible D gene is TRBD1 (6 bases). CDR3 length equals 17 residues. The V gene's germline CDR1 is LGHDT and CDR2 YNNKEL (reference sequence). V lost 7 bases to trimming and J lost 5 bases, with 25 bases between them. The CDR3 here is CASKQAYHRDIKDTQYF. DNA for the CDR3: TGTGCCAGCAAACAAGCTTACCACCGGGACATCAAAGATACGCAGTATTTT.

The chain carries TRBV2 and TRBJ1-2; perhaps TRBD1 as D (5 bases). V was shortened by 6 bases and J by 7 bases, with 12 bases between the two germline ends. This CDR3 spans 12 amino acids. Germline V gene lookup returns CDR1 SNHLY and CDR2 FYNNEI. CDR3 sequence (DNA): TGTGCCAGCAGAGAGGACATCTCTGGCTACACCTTC. Amino acids: CASREDISGYTF.

The rearrangement uses TRBV20-1 and TRBJ1-2; D may be TRBD1 (6 bases). The germline CDR1 and CDR2 sequences are DFQATT and SNEGSKA (reference sequence). The CDR3 runs 16 residues. The V end lost 0 bases, the J end lost 4 bases, and 18 bases lay between the germline ends. The CDR3: CSARDISRGNIYGYTF. CDR3 DNA sequence: TGCAGTGCTAGAGATATTTCCAGGGGAAATATCTATGGCTACACCTTC.

This clonotype occurred a few times. V usage is TRBV7-2 and J usage is TRBJ2-1, with D possibly being TRBD2 (5 bases). V was cut by 1 base and J by 4 bases, with 14 bases left in between. Germline V gene sequence: CDR1 SGHTA, CDR2 FQGNSA. The CDR3 loop spans 16 amino acids. CDR3 in DNA: TGTGCCAGCAGCTTAGGGGCGGGCCCCATGTACAATGAGCAGTTCTTC. It translates to CASSLGAGPMYNEQFF.

This clonotype was detected a few times. This chain connects TRBV29-1 to TRBJ1-1; D perhaps matches TRBD1 (5 bases). Trimming took 2 bases from V and 11 from J, leaving 18 bases between them. There are 13 residues in the CDR3. Germline CDR1 is SQVTM and CDR2 is ANQGSEA. CDR3 nucleotide sequence: TGCAGCGTTGAAAGACGACAGTCCCGGAGCGCTTTCTTT. It specifies CSVERRQSRSAFF.

This CDR3 is CASSQNGVASNQPQHF. For the CDR3, the DNA is TGCGCCAGCAGCCAAAACGGAGTAGCAAGCAATCAGCCCCAGCATTTT. This sequence joins TRBV4-3 and TRBJ1-5; D is unclear. V was trimmed by 2 bases and J by 1 base, leaving 12 bases between them. The CDR3 runs to 16 residues. Germline lookup yields CDR1 LGHNA and CDR2 YSLEER.

This clonotype was seen a few times. J is TRBJ2-7 and V is TRBV6-2 or TRBV6-3, with D unresolved. There are 14 residues in the CDR3. Trimming shortened V by 0 bases and J by 2 bases, and 8 bases separated the two germline ends. Germline V gene lookup returns CDR1 MNHEY and CDR2 SVGEGT. The CDR3 protein is CASSYSDGTYEQYF. The CDR3 region has the DNA TGTGCCAGCAGTTACTCGGACGGTACCTACGAGCAGTACTTC.

This clonotype was counted a few times. The chain employs TRBV2 and TRBJ2-1, with a possible D match to TRBD2 (6 bases). The CDR3 loop spans 14 amino acids. Per the germline V gene, CDR1 is SNHLY and CDR2 is FYNNEI. V lost 5 bases and J lost 9, with 17 bases in between. As DNA, the CDR3 is TGTGCCAGCAGTACGGGAGATCGGTACCTTGAGCAGTTCTTC. It codes for CASSTGDRYLEQFF.